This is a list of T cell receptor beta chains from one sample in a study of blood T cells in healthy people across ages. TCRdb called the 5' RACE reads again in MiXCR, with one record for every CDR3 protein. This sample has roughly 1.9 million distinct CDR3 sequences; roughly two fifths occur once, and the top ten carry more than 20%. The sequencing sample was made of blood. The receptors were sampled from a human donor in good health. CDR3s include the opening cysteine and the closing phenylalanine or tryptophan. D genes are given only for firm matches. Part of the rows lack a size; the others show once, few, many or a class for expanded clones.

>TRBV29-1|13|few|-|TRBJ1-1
TGCAGCGTTGAAGGAATCGGTACAGAGAGGGCTTTCTTT
CSVEGIGTERAFF
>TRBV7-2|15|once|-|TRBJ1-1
TGTGCCAGCAGCTTAGGGTCCGGGATGAACGCTGAAGCTTTCTTT
CASSLGSGMNAEAFF
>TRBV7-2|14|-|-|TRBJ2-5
TGTGCCAGCAGCTTTGGAACCCATCAAGAGACCCAGTACTTC
CASSFGTHQETQYF
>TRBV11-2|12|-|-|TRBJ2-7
TGTGCCAGCAGCCGAACCTTCTACGAGCAGTACTTC
CASSRTFYEQYF
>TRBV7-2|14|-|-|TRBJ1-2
TGTGCCAGCAGCACGGACCTTCCTGGAGGAGGCTACACCTTC
CASSTDLPGGGYTF
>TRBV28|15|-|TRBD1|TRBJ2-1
TGTGCCGGCAGTCCTTCCGGGACAGCTTACAATGAGCAGTTCTTC
CAGSPSGTAYNEQFF
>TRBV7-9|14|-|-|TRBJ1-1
TGTGCCAGCAGCTCCTATACAGGATTGCATGAAGCTTTCTTT
CASSSYTGLHEAFF
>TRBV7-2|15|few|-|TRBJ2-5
TGTGCCAGCAGCCAATGGTATACCTTGTCTGAGACCCAGTACTTC
CASSQWYTLSETQYF
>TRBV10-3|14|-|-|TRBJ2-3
TGTGCCATCAGTCCGGGCGGAAACACAGATACGCAGTATTTT
CAISPGGNTDTQYF
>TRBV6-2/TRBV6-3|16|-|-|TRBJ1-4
TGTGCCAGCAGTTACGGGACACTTTCAACTAATGAAAAACTGTTTTTT
CASSYGTLSTNEKLFF
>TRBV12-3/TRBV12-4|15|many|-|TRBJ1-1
TGTGCCAGCAGCCAAGGGTTGGTGGAGGCACGGGGAGCTTTCTTT
CASSQGLVEARGAFF
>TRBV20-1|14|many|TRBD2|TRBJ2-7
TGCAGTGCTAGAGATCCGGCTAGCGGATACGAGCAGTACTTC
CSARDPASGYEQYF
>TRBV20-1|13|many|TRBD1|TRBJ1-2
TGCAGTGCACGTACAGGGGATGGATTTGGCTACACCTTC
CSARTGDGFGYTF
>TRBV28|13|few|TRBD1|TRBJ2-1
TGTGCCAGCAGCCCTGGACAGGTCGGTGAGCAGTTCTTC
CASSPGQVGEQFF
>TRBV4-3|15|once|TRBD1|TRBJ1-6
TGCGCCAGCAGCCAAGATGACAGGGATAATTCACCCCTCCACTTT
CASSQDDRDNSPLHF
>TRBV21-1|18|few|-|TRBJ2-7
TGTGCCAGCAGCATGGTTCCTAGCGGGGGGCAGGACTCCTACGAGCAGTACTTC
CASSMVPSGGQDSYEQYF
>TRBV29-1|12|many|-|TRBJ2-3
TGCAGCGCGACAGTTGTCACAGATACGCAGTATTTT
CSATVVTDTQYF
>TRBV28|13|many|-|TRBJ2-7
TGTGCCAGCAGTCCCGCCCCCACCTACGAGCAGTACTTC
CASSPAPTYEQYF
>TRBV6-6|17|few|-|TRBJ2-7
TGTGCCAGCAGTTACAATCGGGAAGGATCGAGCTCCTACGAGCAGTACTTC
CASSYNREGSSSYEQYF
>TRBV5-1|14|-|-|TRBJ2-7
TGCGCCAGCAGCCTCCAGGGATTCCTCTACGAGCAGTACTTC
CASSLQGFLYEQYF
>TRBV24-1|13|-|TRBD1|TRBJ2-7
TGTGCCACCAGTGTAGGACAGGGGGACGAGCAGTACTTC
CATSVGQGDEQYF
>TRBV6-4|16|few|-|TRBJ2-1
TGTGCCAGCAGTGTGGGGGAGACAGACTTCTACAATGAGCAGTTCTTC
CASSVGETDFYNEQFF
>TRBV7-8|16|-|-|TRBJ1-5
TGTGCCAGCAGCTTAGCTTTACAAAGCAGCAATCAGCCCCAGCATTTT
CASSLALQSSNQPQHF
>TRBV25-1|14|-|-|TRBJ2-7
TGTGCCAGCAGTCTCGGGGGGCCTACCCACGAGCAGTACTTC
CASSLGGPTHEQYF
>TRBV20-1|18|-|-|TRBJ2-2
TGCAGTGCTAGGACCGGACTGGGGGACTCCATGAACACCGGGGAGCTGTTTTTT
CSARTGLGDSMNTGELFF